One and the same sample provided the 8 T cell receptor beta chains below, sequenced in a study of siplizumab effects on memory and regulatory T cells (dated by TCRdb to the late 2010s). Library prep was done by the immunoSEQ multiplex PCR assay. Drawn from immuneACCESS, this table holds only the in-frame rearrangements with V and J called that TCRdb kept. Clones are partly lost; checked studies trace under half to an unresolved V gene and leave the rest unexplained. The sample contains over 100,000 clones, around nine tenths of them found a single time. Jointly, the top ten make up about 1.1% of the sample. Sequenced sample: CD4+ T cells sorted from blood. These receptors were collected from a human donor in good health.

The genes are TRBV7-3 and TRBJ2-1; D is unclear. CDR3 length: 15 amino acids. With 0 bases removed from V and 0 bases from J, the gap between germline ends came to 6 bases. Germline V CDR1 and CDR2: SGHTA, FQGTGA. The CDR3 spells CASSLTYDSYNEQFF. DNA of the CDR3: TGTGCCAGCAGCTTAACGTATGACTCCTACAATGAGCAGTTCTTC.

The V gene is TRBV19, the J gene TRBJ2-1; 7 nucleotides match TRBD1. CDR3 length: 15 residues. V lost 6 bases, J lost 0 bases, and 5 bases stayed unmatched. Germline V gene data show CDR1 as LNHDA and CDR2 as SQIVND (reference sequence). CDR3: CASREDRSSYNEQFF. Written as DNA, the CDR3 is TGTGCCAGTAGGGAGGACAGGAGCTCCTACAATGAGCAGTTCTTC.

This sequence joins TRBV7-3 and TRBJ2-7, with D maybe TRBD1 (5 bases). V was shortened by 2 bases and J by 0 bases, with 11 bases between the two germline ends. This CDR3 spans 15 amino acids. Per germline, CDR1 SGHTA and CDR2 FQGTGA. CDR3 DNA sequence: TGTGCCAGCAGCTTACAGGGCGACAGCTCCTACGAGCAGTACTTC. This sequence encodes CASSLQGDSSYEQYF.

J is TRBJ1-1 and V is TRBV4-2; 7 bases fit TRBD1. Germline CDR1 and CDR2: LGHNA and YNFKEQ. The V segment lost 3 bases and the J segment 7 bases; nucleotides outside the gene matches: 5. The CDR3 is 13 amino acids. The DNA for the CDR3 is TGTGCCAGCAGCCAGGGGACAGTTGGTGAAGCTTTCTTT. Translating gives CASSQGTVGEAFF.

The chain employs TRBV21-1 and TRBJ1-1. TRBV21-1 is assigned pseudogene status. The CDR3 runs to 10 residues. The CDR3 bases are TGTGCCAGCAGCAAAGTCACAGCTTTCTTT. This encodes CASSKVTAFF.

The J gene is TRBJ1-1, the V gene TRBV10-1, with D perhaps TRBD1 (6 bases). The CDR3 contains 13 residues. Trimming stripped 2 bases from V and 11 bases from J, with 15 bases between. The germline V gene has CDR1 WNHNN and CDR2 SYGVQD (reference sequence). The CDR3 loop is CASSEHRDVGAFF. CDR3 bases: TGCGCCAGCAGTGAGCACAGGGACGTGGGGGCTTTCTTT.

V is TRBV4-1 and J is TRBJ2-3, with D possibly TRBD2 on 5 matching bases. V lost 4 bases and J lost 0, with 11 bases in between. Germline loops: CDR1 MGHRA, CDR2 YSYEKL. CDR3 length: 15 residues. CDR3 sequence (DNA): TGCGCCAGCAGCCCGCGTATAGCGAGCACAGATACGCAGTATTTT. Translating gives CASSPRIASTDTQYF.

The genes are TRBV28 and TRBJ2-7; tentative D call: TRBD2 (6 bases). The CDR3 length is 14 residues. V lost 5 bases and J lost 2, with 13 bases in between. Germline values: CDR1 MDHEN, CDR2 SYDVKM. The CDR3 DNA is TGTGCCAGCAGTAGCTCTAGCGCGACCTACGAGCAGTACTTC. This encodes CASSSSSATYEQYF.